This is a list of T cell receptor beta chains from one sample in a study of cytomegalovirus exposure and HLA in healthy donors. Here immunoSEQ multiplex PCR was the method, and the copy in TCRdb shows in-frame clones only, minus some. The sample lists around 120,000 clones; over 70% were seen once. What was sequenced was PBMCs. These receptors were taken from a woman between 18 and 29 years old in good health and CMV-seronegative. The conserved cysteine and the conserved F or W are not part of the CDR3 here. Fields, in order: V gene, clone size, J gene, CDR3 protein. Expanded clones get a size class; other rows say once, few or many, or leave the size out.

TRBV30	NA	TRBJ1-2	AWSPGGYGYT
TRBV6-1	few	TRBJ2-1	ASSLRDRGHNEQF
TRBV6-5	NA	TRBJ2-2	ASSSELVPGELF
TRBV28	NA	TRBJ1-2	ASYQRKQGVYGYT
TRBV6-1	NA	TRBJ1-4	ASSGGGSNEKLF
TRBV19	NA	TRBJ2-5	ASSTVSGGQETQY
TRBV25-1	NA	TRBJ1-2	ASSGPINRAINYGYT
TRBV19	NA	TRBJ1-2	ASMGRLVNYGYT
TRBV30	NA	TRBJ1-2	AWSPRAREDYGYT
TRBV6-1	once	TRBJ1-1	ASRPIGFMNTEAF
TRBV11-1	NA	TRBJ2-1	ASSDTLYRQGRNGDEQF
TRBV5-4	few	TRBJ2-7	ASSLERSGGEQY
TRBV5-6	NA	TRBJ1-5	ASSLGTDNQPQH
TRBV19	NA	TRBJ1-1	ASSGWTGPTEAF
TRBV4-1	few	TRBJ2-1	ASSQDQVLGQQYNEQF
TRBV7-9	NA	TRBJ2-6	ASSWPGQGAYSGANVLT
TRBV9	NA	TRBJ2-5	ASSVGEGLALQETQY
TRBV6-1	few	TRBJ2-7	ASSPGQFSYEQY